This T cell receptor beta chain was captured in a study of graft-versus-host responses after intestinal transplantation. Broader study findings: Early post-transplant HvG declines were associated with peak circulating GvH clone levels.

Sequenced by immunoSEQ multiplex PCR; TCRdb stores in-frame clones only, minus some. Of some 80,000 clones detected, under 95% appear once; the ten largest clones hold 7.6%. On this clone itself: As yet, its antigen is unknown.

CDR3 size: 13 residues. With 0 bases removed from V and 5 bases from J, the gap between germline ends came to 5 bases. Germline V gene data show CDR1 as MNHEY and CDR2 as SMNVEV (reference sequence). Source: unstimulated CD8+ T cells sorted from spleen or lymph node cells, taken before transplant. The origin of this receptor is a human donor who was the organ donor for an intestinal transplant. J is TRBJ2-1 and V is TRBV27; D remains unclear. CDR3 sequence reads: CASSLSGNNEQFF. Here the CDR3 DNA reads TGTGCCAGCAGTTTATCTGGAAACAATGAGCAGTTCTTC.